These 21 T cell receptor beta chains came from one sample sequenced in a study of T cells generated in artificial thymic organoids. Reverse primers in the TRAC or TRBC constant regions drove separate semi-nested PCRs for TCRalpha and TCRbeta. TCRdb recomputed calls from the 5' RACE reads with MiXCR, one row per CDR3 protein. Counted here are thousands of distinct CDR3 sequences, 15% to 20% occurring once; the ten biggest clones make up 1.4%. Sample: naive CD8+ T cells from the thymus. The subset here: CD3+TCRalphabeta+CD8SP T cells; for blood, CD45RO-CCR7+ naive CD8+ T cells. These receptors were taken from a human donor who gave cord blood stem cells for thymic organoid culture, a cardiac surgery patient who gave postnatal thymus, or a blood donor (not recorded which).

About this clonotype itself: Being one base from a much bigger clone, this may be a read error. The chain carries TRBV6-6 and TRBJ2-3; no definite D call. The CDR3 is 12 residues long. Germline-derived CDR1 and CDR2 are MNHNY and SVGAGI (reference sequence). The chain's CDR3 is CASSPLLNTRYF. The CDR3 DNA reads as TGTGCCAGCAGTCCCCTTCTAAATACGCGGTATTTT.

This clonotype is medium-sized in the sample. The chain is built from TRBV7-2 and TRBJ1-5, with 9 bases fitting TRBD1. V lost 4 bases to trimming and J lost 3 bases; unmatched junction nucleotides: 1. The CDR3 totals 14 residues. CDR1 and CDR2 from the germline V gene are SGHTA and FQGNSA. In DNA form, the CDR3 reads TGTGCCAGCAGCTGGACAGGGGTCAATCAGCCCCAGCATTTT. Translation: CASSWTGVNQPQHF.

In its sample, this clonotype ranks as medium-sized (0.01 to 0.1%). The J gene is TRBJ1-1, the V gene TRBV12-3 or TRBV12-4; 8 bases are a match to TRBD1. V trimming: 1 base; J trimming: 3 bases; junction bases outside the gene matches: 16. The CDR3 has 19 amino acids. The CDR3 nucleotides are TGTGCCAGCAGTTTAGTTGTGGGACAGGCGTCCCCGGAGGACACTGAAGCTTTCTTT. It specifies CASSLVVGQASPEDTEAFF.

The rearrangement uses TRBV9 and TRBJ1-1; a possible D gene is TRBD1 (6 bases). Between the trimmed V and J ends, which lost 0 bases and 2 bases, there was a span of 8 bases. The CDR3 is 14 residues long. Germline assignment: CDR1 SGDLS and CDR2 YYNGEE. The CDR3 nucleotides are TGTGCCAGCAGCGTAGTAGGGGGAAACACTGAAGCTTTCTTT. As protein: CASSVVGGNTEAFF.

Details on this clonotype: A much larger clone differs from this one at a single base, so this may be a read error. V usage is TRBV20-1 and J usage is TRBJ1-4; D is unresolved. The CDR3 is 16 amino acids. Germline V gene lookup returns CDR1 DFQATT and CDR2 SNEGSKA (reference sequence). The DNA for the CDR3 is TGCAGTGCTACCGGGCCTCCAGAGCAAACTAATGAAAAACAGTTTTTT. This translates into CSATGPPEQTNEKQFF.

The chain carries TRBV27 and TRBJ1-1; D gene unclear. V lost 0 bases to trimming and J lost 4 bases, with 6 bases between them. The CDR3 runs to 13 residues. Germline assignment: CDR1 MNHEY and CDR2 SMNVEV (reference sequence). DNA of the CDR3: TGTGCCAGCAGTTTATCGCGGACCACTGAAGCTTTCTTT. Translation: CASSLSRTTEAFF.

This clonotype appeared many times. This rearrangement joins TRBV7-6 to TRBJ2-7, with 10 bases that match TRBD2. The V segment lost 2 bases and the J segment 4 bases; nucleotides outside the gene matches: 5. In germline, CDR1 is SGHVS, CDR2 FNYEAQ. The CDR3 has 15 amino acids. The chain's CDR3 is CASSLLAGEGYEQYF. Here the CDR3 DNA reads TGTGCCAGCAGCTTACTAGCGGGAGAAGGGTACGAGCAGTACTTC.

The chain uses TRBV5-6 and TRBJ1-2; D remains unclear. Trimming shortened V by 1 base and J by 1 base, and 8 bases separated the two germline ends. The CDR3 is 14 amino acids. The germline CDR1 and CDR2 sequences are SGHDT and YYEEEE. The CDR3 DNA follows: TGTGCCAGCAGCTTGTGGGATAATAACTATGGCTACACCTTC. Translating it yields CASSLWDNNYGYTF.

This clonotype was detected ten times or more. The chain couples TRBV5-5 to TRBJ2-1, with a tentative D call TRBD1 (6 bases). V lost 0 bases, J lost 4 bases, and 20 bases lay in between. CDR1 and CDR2 (germline): SGHKS, YYEKEE (reference sequence). The CDR3 contains 18 residues. CDR3 sequence (DNA): TGTGCCAGCAGCTTGGGGGGAGAGGGGGTGTTAGGGTACAATGAGCAGTTCTTC. Translating it yields CASSLGGEGVLGYNEQFF.

Concerning this clonotype itself: Just one base apart from a much larger clone, this may be a read error. The chain employs TRBV27 and TRBJ2-2; 16 nucleotides agree with TRBD2. This CDR3 has 16 amino acids. The germline V gene encodes CDR1 MNHEY and CDR2 SMNVEV (reference sequence). CDR3 region: CVSSGLAGGPTGELFF. CDR3 sequence (DNA): TGTGTCAGTTCGGGACTAGCGGGAGGGCCGACCGGGGAGCTGTTTTTT.

This clonotype was counted only a few times. CDR3 loop: CASSQDPGTSGYNEQFF. In DNA, the CDR3 is TGCGCCAGCAGCCAAGATCCAGGGACTAGCGGCTACAATGAGCAGTTCTTC. The rearrangement joins TRBV4-1 to TRBJ2-1, with TRBD2 identical over 11 bases. Germline CDR1 is MGHRA and CDR2 is YSYEKL. CDR3 length: 17 amino acids. J gave up 3 bases and V 0 bases, and 4 bases lay outside the gene matches.

V usage is TRBV20-1 and J usage is TRBJ2-1; 7 bases are shared with TRBD2. Trimming cost V 0 bases and J 5 bases; bases outside gene matches: 7. CDR1 is DFQATT, CDR2 SNEGSKA, per germline (reference sequence). CDR3 size: 15 residues. The CDR3 here is CSARDLVAGNNEQFF. Here the CDR3 DNA reads TGCAGTGCTAGAGATCTGGTAGCGGGTAACAATGAGCAGTTCTTC.

This clonotype is medium-sized (0.01 to 0.1%) within its sample. The chain combines TRBV2 with TRBJ2-5; possibly TRBD1 for D (5 bases). Germline V gene lookup returns CDR1 SNHLY and CDR2 FYNNEI. V shed 4 bases and J shed 12 bases, with 12 bases lying between them. The CDR3 runs to 11 residues. DNA of the CDR3: TGTGCCAGCAGTGTGGTCAGGGCAAAGTACTTC. Its protein is CASSVVRAKYF.

The gene calls are TRBV4-1 and TRBJ2-1, with 12 nucleotides matching TRBD2. The CDR3 runs to 17 residues. Germline loops: CDR1 MGHRA, CDR2 YSYEKL. Trimming at V came to 1 base and at J to 10 bases, leaving 11 bases not matched to a gene. CDR3 amino acids: CASSQVIGLAGKKEQFF. Here the CDR3 DNA reads TGCGCCAGCAGCCAAGTGATTGGACTAGCGGGAAAAAAGGAGCAGTTCTTC.

This clonotype occurred a few times. The genes are TRBV4-3 and TRBJ2-1, with D perhaps matching TRBD1 or TRBD2 (5 bases each). Per germline, CDR1 LGHNA and CDR2 YSLEER. Trimming pared 3 bases from V and 6 bases from J, leaving 12 bases between. CDR3 length: 14 amino acids. CDR3 amino acids: CASSHRGTLNEQFF. CDR3 coding DNA: TGCGCCAGCAGCCACAGAGGGACCCTCAATGAGCAGTTCTTC.

The chain joins TRBV20-1 to TRBJ1-2, with a possible D match to TRBD1 (5 bases). This CDR3 has 14 amino acids. In germline, CDR1 is DFQATT, CDR2 SNEGSKA (reference sequence). V lost 0 bases to trimming and J lost 4 bases, with 12 bases between them. In nucleotides, the CDR3 is TGCAGTGCTAGAGATAGGGCGGGGGGCTATGGCTACACCTTC. Its translation is CSARDRAGGYGYTF.

By sample share, this clonotype is medium-sized. The chain carries TRBV20-1 and TRBJ1-2; possibly TRBD1 for D (5 bases). The CDR3 contains 14 residues. Trimming cost V 3 bases and J 2 bases, with 13 bases left between them. CDR1 is DFQATT, CDR2 SNEGSKA, per germline (reference sequence). The CDR3 protein is CSASRRGPNYGYTF. The CDR3 region has the DNA TGCAGTGCTAGTAGGCGGGGACCCAACTATGGCTACACCTTC.

This clonotype was counted only a few times. The CDR3 bases are TGTGCCAGCGCAGAAAGGGTCAACTATGGCTACACCTTC. This translates into CASAERVNYGYTF. This chain uses TRBV6-5 with TRBJ1-2; no firm D call. This CDR3 has 13 amino acids. The V gene's germline CDR1 is MNHEY and CDR2 SVGAGI. Trimming shortened V by 8 bases and J by 2 bases, and 12 bases separated the two germline ends.

A single count supports this clonotype. The chain carries TRBV6-6 and TRBJ1-2; D possibly corresponds to TRBD1 (6 bases). The CDR3 runs 11 residues. Trimming cost V 8 bases and J 7 bases, with 11 bases left between them. Germline V CDR1 and CDR2: MNHNY, SVGAGI (reference sequence). CDR3: CASLQGGGYTF. The DNA for the CDR3 is TGTGCCAGCTTGCAAGGGGGTGGCTACACCTTC.

This clonotype turned up a few times. A much larger clone lies a single base off, so this may be a read error. This sequence joins TRBV4-3 and TRBJ2-1; no definite D call. Germline V lookup: CDR1 LGHNA, CDR2 YSLEER. The ends were cut back, 0 bases at V and 5 bases at J, with 14 bases in the middle. CDR3 size: 16 residues. CDR3 DNA: TGCGCCAGCAGCCAAGACCCCTCTATCTTTGACAATGAGCAGTTCTTC. It translates to CASSQDPSIFDNEQFF.

By sample fraction, this clonotype is medium-sized. The rearrangement links TRBV13 to TRBJ1-1; D ambiguous. CDR1 is PRHDT and CDR2 is FYEKMQ in the germline V gene (reference sequence). The CDR3 is made up of 14 amino acids. Trimming left V 3 bases short and J 1 base short, with 9 bases between. CDR3 DNA sequence: TGTGCCAGCAGCTTTTCCTGGAGGAACACTGAAGCTTTCTTT. Translated, it gives CASSFSWRNTEAFF.